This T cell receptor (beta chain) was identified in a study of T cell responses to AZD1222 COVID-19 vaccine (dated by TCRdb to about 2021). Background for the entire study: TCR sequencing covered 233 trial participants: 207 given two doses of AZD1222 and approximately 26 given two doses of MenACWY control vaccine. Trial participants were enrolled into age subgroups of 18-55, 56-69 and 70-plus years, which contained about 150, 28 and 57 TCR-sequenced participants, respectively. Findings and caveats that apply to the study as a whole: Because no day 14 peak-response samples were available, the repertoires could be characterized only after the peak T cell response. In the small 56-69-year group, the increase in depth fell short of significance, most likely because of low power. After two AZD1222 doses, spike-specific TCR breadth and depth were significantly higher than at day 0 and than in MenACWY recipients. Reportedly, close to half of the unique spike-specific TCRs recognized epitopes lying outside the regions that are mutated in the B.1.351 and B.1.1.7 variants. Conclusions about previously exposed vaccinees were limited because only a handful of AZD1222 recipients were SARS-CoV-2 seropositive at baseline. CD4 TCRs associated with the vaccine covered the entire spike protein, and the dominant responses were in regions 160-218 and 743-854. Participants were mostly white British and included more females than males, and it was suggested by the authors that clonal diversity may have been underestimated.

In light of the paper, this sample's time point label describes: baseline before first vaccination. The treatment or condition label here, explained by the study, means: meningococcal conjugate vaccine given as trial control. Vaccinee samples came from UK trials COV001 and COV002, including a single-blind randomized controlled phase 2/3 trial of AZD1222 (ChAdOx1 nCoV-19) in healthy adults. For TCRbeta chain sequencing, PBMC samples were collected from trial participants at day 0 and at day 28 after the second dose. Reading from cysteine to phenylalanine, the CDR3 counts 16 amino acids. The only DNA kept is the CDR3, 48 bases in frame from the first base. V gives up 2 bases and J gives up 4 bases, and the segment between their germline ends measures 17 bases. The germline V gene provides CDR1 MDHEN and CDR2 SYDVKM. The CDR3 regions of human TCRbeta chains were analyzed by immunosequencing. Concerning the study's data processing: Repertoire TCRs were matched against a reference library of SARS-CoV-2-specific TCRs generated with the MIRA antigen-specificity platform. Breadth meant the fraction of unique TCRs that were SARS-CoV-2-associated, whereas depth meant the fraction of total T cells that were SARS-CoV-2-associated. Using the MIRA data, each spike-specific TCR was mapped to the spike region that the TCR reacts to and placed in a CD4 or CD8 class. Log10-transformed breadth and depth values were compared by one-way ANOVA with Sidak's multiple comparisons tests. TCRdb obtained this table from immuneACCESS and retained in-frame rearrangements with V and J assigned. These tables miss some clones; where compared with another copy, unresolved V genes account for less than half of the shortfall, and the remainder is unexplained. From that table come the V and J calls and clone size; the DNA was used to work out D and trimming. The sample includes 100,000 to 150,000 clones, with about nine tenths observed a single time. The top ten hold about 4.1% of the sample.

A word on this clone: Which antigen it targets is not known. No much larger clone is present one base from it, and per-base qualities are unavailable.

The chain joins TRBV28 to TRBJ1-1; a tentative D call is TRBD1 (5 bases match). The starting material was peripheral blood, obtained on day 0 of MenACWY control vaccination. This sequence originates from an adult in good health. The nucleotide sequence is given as TGTGCCAGCAGTTTACCGCCTGGGGGGGGTTCCACTGAAGCTTTCTTT. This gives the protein CASSLPPGGGSTEAFF.